This TCR beta chain was recovered during a study of regulatory T cells in long-lasting Graves disease. Study findings and constraints: The study found lower TCR diversity in persistent Graves' patients than in newly diagnosed ones.

This clonotype was recorded many times. Its cognate antigen is unknown. The CDR3 runs to 11 residues. CDR1 and CDR2 from the germline V gene are SGHAT and FQNNGV. Trimming left V 1 base short and J 15 bases short, with 10 bases between. Indicated time point: newly diagnosed GD, antithyroid drugs for less than 3 months. RNA from PBMCs was the source of the TCR library. Building of the TCR beta libraries involved iRepertoire HTBI primers and Arm-PCR of CDR3 regions. In TCRdb, the multiplex PCR reads were re-called with MiXCR into one record per CDR3 protein. The data contain around 480,000 distinct CDR3 sequences, roughly 16% of them singletons. The data were also submitted as part of a second study, on T cells in Graves' hyperthyroidism and ophthalmopathy.

Source: peripheral blood mononuclear cells (PBMCs), taken at new diagnosis, from a patient treated with antithyroid drugs. The sequence was obtained from a man aged 40-50 years with Graves disease. The chain recombines TRBV11-2 with TRBJ2-4, with D possibly being TRBD2 (5 bases). DNA of the CDR3: TGTGCCAGCAGCTTAGTAGGGAGAGGGTACTTC. This translates into CASSLVGRGYF.